This entry features one T cell receptor beta chain sequence. Its binding antigen is unknown. Per-base qualities were not stored, and no clone one base away is much larger. In the germline V gene, CDR1 corresponds to SGHRS and CDR2 to YFSETQ. V is pared back by 0 bases and J by 5 bases, with 11 bases lying between the germline termini. The CDR3 measures 14 amino acids from cysteine to phenylalanine. CDR3 DNA only is kept here, 42 bases in frame from base 1. Each collaborating institution followed its own protocols to collect whole blood in K2EDTA tubes. For TCRbeta analysis, collaborators shipped samples as frozen whole blood, isolated PBMCs, or DNA extracted from either of those sample types. The data stem from a study of blood T cell repertoires in COVID-19 (dated by TCRdb to about 2020). For context, the study as a whole: Samples from collaborators originated in the United States, Italy and Spain and spanned both the acute and convalescent phases of COVID-19. Samples were obtained from the ongoing ImmuneRACE study (first 160 participants) and from over 1,000 subjects provided by 6 global collaborators. The sample metadata nearly always contained a de-identified subject ID, COVID-19 status, age in years and sex. Subjects who had been exposed to COVID-19, were actively infected with it, or had recovered from it provided the deeply sampled blood TCRbeta repertoires that made up the dataset. Where available, HLA class I and class II types were taken from metadata supplied by the sample provider and were not determined by assay-based typing. The prospective study material was composed of cDNA or gDNA derived from T cells, B-cell-depleted T cells, or PBMCs. The repertoires were made available in a free public database intended to serve as a resource for research on the immune response to SARS-CoV-2.

The research as a whole found: The amount of clinical and demographic metadata varied by source and participant and was provided uncurated.

TCRbeta CDR3 regions were amplified from genomic DNA by means of the immunoSEQ Assay, a bias-controlled multiplex PCR. On the authors' methods: Nucleated cell counts per sample were estimated from amplification of reference gene primers within the assay. Sequence reads were collapsed and filtered to measure the absolute abundance of every unique TCRbeta CDR3 rearrangement. For each sample, productive Simpson clonality was calculated by taking the square root of Simpson's diversity index across productive rearrangements. Entries here come from immuneACCESS through TCRdb and include only in-frame sequences with V and J called. Some clones fail to appear in such tables; in the studies checked, an unresolved V gene covers under half of the shortfall, and the cause of the remainder is unknown. The DNA gave D and trimming, while V, J and clone size come from that table. This sample comprises over 80,000 clones, 80% of them detected only once. Jointly, the top ten make up approximately 10% of the sample.

This TCR derives from a woman aged 70-85 years with acute or convalescent COVID-19. The sequencing sample was made of peripheral blood. This chain joins TRBV5-1 to TRBJ1-1, with no D gene named confidently. The sequenced DNA: TGCGCCAGCAGCTTGGACGTGGGGAGGACTGAAGCTTTCTTT. It translates as CASSLDVGRTEAFF.